The 4 T cell receptor beta chains below all came from one sample that was sequenced in a study of cytomegalovirus exposure and HLA in healthy donors. The PCR employed 60 Vbeta primers together with 13 Jbeta primers. The method was immunoSEQ multiplex PCR; TCRdb's version includes in-frame clones alone and lacks a portion of them. Of 150,000 to 200,000 clones listed, roughly 70% were seen once; the top ten hold 1.5%. Sequences were obtained from PBMCs. These receptors all come from a girl aged 5 to 17 in good health and CMV-seronegative.

The chain is built from TRBV5-1 and TRBJ1-4, with D unresolved. The CDR3 is 14 amino acids. Per germline, CDR1 SGHRS and CDR2 YFSETQ. V was pared by 1 base and J by 5 bases, with 9 bases between. This CDR3 is CASSLSQLNEKLFF. In DNA, the CDR3 is TGCGCCAGCAGCTTGTCACAGCTGAATGAAAAACTGTTTTTT.

The J gene is TRBJ2-1, the V gene TRBV9; 8 bases line up with TRBD2. The trim removed 0 bases at V and 5 bases at J, leaving 4 bases unmatched. The germline gives CDR1 SGDLS, CDR2 YYNGEE. CDR3 length: 15 amino acids. The CDR3 coding sequence is TGTGCCAGCAGCGTAGCGGGGGGGCCCAACAATGAGCAGTTCTTC. The encoded protein is CASSVAGGPNNEQFF.

The rearrangement joins TRBV5-4 to TRBJ2-7; 8 nucleotides match TRBD1. This CDR3 has 14 amino acids. V gave up 0 bases and J gave up 5 bases; unmatched junction bases: 4. CDR1 and CDR2 from the germline V gene are SGHNT and YYREEE (reference sequence). CDR3 nucleotides: TGTGCCAGCAGCTTGGGGACAGGGCGCGACGAGCAGTACTTC. It codes for CASSLGTGRDEQYF.

The rearrangement joins TRBV5-4 to TRBJ2-7; the D gene is possibly TRBD2 (6 bases). This CDR3 comprises 12 residues. Germline lookup yields CDR1 SGHNT and CDR2 YYREEE (reference sequence). The germline V and J ends were trimmed by 3 bases and 5 bases, with 9 bases remaining between them. CDR3 DNA sequence: TGTGCCAGCAGCTGGTGGGGGGACGAGCAGTACTTC. Residues: CASSWWGDEQYF.